The rows below give T cell receptor beta chains drawn from one sample of a study of CD8 T cells in Susac syndrome. TCRdb re-analysed the immunoSEQ multiplex PCR reads in MiXCR, keeping a single row per CDR3 protein. The data contain more than 200,000 distinct CDR3 sequences, approximately 94% of them singletons. The sequencing input was CD4+ T cells from PBMCs. These receptors came from a human donor with Susac syndrome. Each CDR3 is given with its conserved first and last residue. D genes are given only for firm matches. Expanded clones get a size class; other rows say once, few or many, or leave the size out.

abundance	d_gene	v_gene	j_gene	CDR3nt	CDR3aa
-	-	TRBV20-1	TRBJ2-4	TGCAGTGCTAGTCAGGGGAGGGACATTCAGTACTTC	CSASQGRDIQYF
few	-	TRBV25-1	TRBJ2-7	TGTGCCAGTAGTGGAGGGCAGGACTACGAGCAGTACTTC	CASSGGQDYEQYF
-	-	TRBV30	TRBJ1-1	TGTGCCTGGAGTGGGACCCAATACACTGAAGCTTTCTTT	CAWSGTQYTEAFF
-	-	TRBV5-1	TRBJ2-5	TGCGCCAGCAGCTTGGAGCAGTCCAGTATGGGGACCCAGTACTTC	CASSLEQSSMGTQYF
-	TRBD1	TRBV19	TRBJ1-6	TGTGCCAGTAAGGGGACAGGGATTCATTCACCCCTCCACTTT	CASKGTGIHSPLHF
-	TRBD2	TRBV5-1	TRBJ2-4	TGCGCCAGCAGCTTGTCGCTTAGCGGGGGACTAGCCAAAAACATTCAGTACTTC	CASSLSLSGGLAKNIQYF
once	-	TRBV3-1	TRBJ1-5	TGTGCCAGCAGCCAAGGTAGTGGACCCCAGCATTTT	CASSQGSGPQHF
-	TRBD1	TRBV20-1	TRBJ2-7	TGCAGTGCCATCAGCGAGACGGGACAGGTCTACGAGCAGTACTTC	CSAISETGQVYEQYF
-	-	TRBV20-1	TRBJ2-5	TGCAGTGCTAGAGGGGAGGACGGCCAAGAGACCCAGTACTTC	CSARGEDGQETQYF
-	TRBD2	TRBV11-2	TRBJ2-3	TGTGCCAGCAGCAGAAATAGCGGGGGCGGTGATACGCAGTATTTT	CASSRNSGGGDTQYF
-	TRBD1	TRBV3-1	TRBJ1-2	TGTGCCAGCAGCCAAGAGGAGGGGGCGTTTGGCTACACCTTC	CASSQEEGAFGYTF
-	TRBD2	TRBV15	TRBJ2-1	TGTGCCACCAGCAGATCCATCATACGGACTAGCGGGGGCCTGCGCAATGAGCAGTTCTTC	CATSRSIIRTSGGLRNEQFF
-	TRBD1	TRBV12-3/TRBV12-4	TRBJ1-5	TGTGCCAGCAGCCCAGGGGACAGGGGCAATCAGCCCCAGCATTTT	CASSPGDRGNQPQHF
-	-	TRBV12-3/TRBV12-4	TRBJ2-1	TGTGCCAGCAGTTTATGGACAGGAGGGGCCAATGAGCAGTTCTTC	CASSLWTGGANEQFF
-	TRBD2	TRBV3-1	TRBJ2-2	TGTGCCAGCAGCCAAGCCCGACTAGCGGTCACCGGGGAGCTGTTTTTT	CASSQARLAVTGELFF
-	-	TRBV7-9	TRBJ2-7	TGTGCCAGCAGCTTAAGGACCGACTCCTACGAGCAGTACTTC	CASSLRTDSYEQYF
-	-	TRBV7-2	TRBJ1-1	TGTGCCAGCAGCCCTTGGGCGCCTCAGTCGAACACTGAAGCTTTCTTT	CASSPWAPQSNTEAFF
-	-	TRBV9	TRBJ1-3	TGTGCCAGCAGCGTAGGGGCCCTCCGGGCTGGAAACACCATATATTTT	CASSVGALRAGNTIYF
-	TRBD1	TRBV12-3/TRBV12-4	TRBJ1-3	TGTGCCAGCAGTTCCGGGACAGGCTCTGGAAACACCATATATTTT	CASSSGTGSGNTIYF
-	TRBD2	TRBV4-2	TRBJ2-5	TGTGCCAGCAGCCAGAGCCTCGGGGGGATGGGGGAGACCCAGTACTTC	CASSQSLGGMGETQYF
-	-	TRBV9	TRBJ2-3	TGTGCCAGCAGCATTCGGGGCTCGATAGATACGCAGTATTTT	CASSIRGSIDTQYF
-	-	TRBV27	TRBJ2-7	TGTGCCAGCAGTTCATCGAGCTCCTACGAGCAGTACTTC	CASSSSSSYEQYF
-	TRBD2	TRBV6-5	TRBJ2-3	TGTGCCAGCAGTCGGGGACTAGGGGGCACAGATACGCAGTATTTT	CASSRGLGGTDTQYF
few	TRBD1	TRBV12-3/TRBV12-4	TRBJ1-2	TGTGCCAGCAGTTTGAGGGACAGGGGTAATGGCTACACCTTC	CASSLRDRGNGYTF
once	-	TRBV5-4	TRBJ1-6	TGTGCCAGCAGCTTGGGGGGAGTCGGGGATTCACCCCTCCACTTT	CASSLGGVGDSPLHF
-	-	TRBV29-1	TRBJ2-3	TGCAGCGTTGTAGGGGGTGCGGAGAGCACAGATACGCAGTATTTT	CSVVGGAESTDTQYF
-	-	TRBV12-3/TRBV12-4	TRBJ1-1	TGTGCCAGCAGCCGGGACCGAATGAACACTGAAGCTTTCTTT	CASSRDRMNTEAFF
-	-	TRBV25-1	TRBJ1-1	TGTGCCAGCAGTGGGATAAGGGGAACCACTGAAGCTTTCTTT	CASSGIRGTTEAFF
-	-	TRBV14	TRBJ1-1	TGTGCCAGCAGCCAAGATCCCGCAGGAGCGACACAGAACACTGAAGCTTTCTTT	CASSQDPAGATQNTEAFF